This T cell receptor beta chain comes out of a study of blood T cell repertoires in COVID-19. In the study overall: COVID-19 samples collected from the United States, Italy and Spain covered acute and convalescent phases.

In this sample, this clone turned up a few times. The authors' processing: From reference gene primer amplification, estimates of nucleated cell counts were derived. Profiled with immunoSEQ multiplex PCR; TCRdb holds only in-frame clones, not every one. V and J calls and clone size follow that table, whereas D and trimming were derived from the DNA. The repertoire holds roughly 500,000 clones, with roughly 90% as singletons. This CDR3 is built from 15 residues. CDR1 is LGHDT and CDR2 is YNNKEL in the germline V gene (reference sequence). V lost 3 bases and J lost 6, with 14 bases in between. Residents of 20 to 25 US areas, aged about 18 to 95 years, made up the participants. Two consecutive negative NP/OP PCR tests, clearance, or resolved symptoms defined Cohort 3 recovery.

This receptor was identified in a woman between 40 and 50 years old who had recovered from COVID-19. The chain joins TRBV3-1 (or the pseudogene TRBV3-2) to TRBJ2-2; maybe TRBD1 (6 bases). Sequenced sample: PBMCs or T cells enriched from blood (not recorded which). This CDR3 is CASSQNLAGAGELFF. DNA for the CDR3: TGTGCCAGCAGCCAGAATTTGGCAGGGGCCGGGGAGCTGTTTTTT.